The sample holds a few counts of the clone carrying this T cell receptor beta chain. This specimen comes from a study of PD-1 blockade in mismatch repair-deficient tumors. Generated by immunoSEQ multiplex PCR, the TCRdb table keeps only in-frame clones and is missing some. The sample lists some 120,000 clones, 60% to 85% occurring once. The CDR3 consists of 14 residues. J lost 5 bases, V lost 6 bases, and 7 bases had no gene match. Germline assignment: CDR1 SQVTM and CDR2 ANQGSEA. Every patient had mismatch repair deficiency by PCR or immunohistochemistry. The TCR-sequenced patients were three responders to pembrolizumab.

This sequence joins TRBV29-1 and TRBJ2-1; 10 nucleotides align to TRBD1. The sample in question was peripheral blood, obtained just over 59 weeks after starting pembrolizumab. The receptor was derived from an adult with mismatch repair-deficient cancer. In nucleotides, the CDR3 is TGCAGCGTGAGGGACAGGGGCTTTGACAATGAGCAGTTCTTC. Translated, it gives CSVRDRGFDNEQFF.